Below are 21 T cell receptor beta chains sequenced from a single sample in a study of T cell repertoires in cytomegalovirus infection. TCRdb called the reads again in MiXCR, with one record for every CDR3 protein. The data show some 450,000 distinct CDR3 sequences, 25% to 40% seen once. Sequences were obtained from PBMCs. The receptors come from a human donor in good health (CMV status not recorded). Some clones in this sample may be carry-over from other donors' samples.

This clonotype was counted many times. The rearrangement joins TRBV7-2 to TRBJ2-1, with D perhaps being TRBD1 or TRBD2 (6 bases each). The ends were cut back, 6 bases at V and 9 bases at J, with 18 bases in the middle. Germline loops: CDR1 SGHTA, CDR2 FQGNSA. The CDR3 covers 14 residues. The CDR3 DNA sequence: TGTGCCAGCAGTACGAAGGGGGGTCCGGGTGAGCAGTTCTTC. This codes for CASSTKGGPGEQFF.

This clonotype was detected ten times or more. The rearrangement links TRBV4-1 to TRBJ2-2; D is possibly TRBD2 (6 bases). CDR1 and CDR2 from the germline V gene are MGHRA and YSYEKL. Trimming pared 4 bases from V and 0 bases from J, leaving 15 bases between. The CDR3 has 17 residues. CDR3 residues: CASSLSLRDSNTGELFF. As DNA, the CDR3 is TGCGCCAGCAGCCTTAGCCTCCGGGACTCGAACACCGGGGAGCTGTTTTTT.

The chain links TRBV12-3 or TRBV12-4 to TRBJ1-1; D remains ambiguous. The ends were cut back, 3 bases at V and 1 base at J, with 12 bases in the middle. The CDR3 has 15 amino acids. CDR3 amino acids: CASSFHGRANTEAFF. CDR3 DNA: TGTGCCAGCAGTTTTCACGGGAGGGCGAACACTGAAGCTTTCTTT.

This clonotype occurred many times. The chain employs TRBV20-1 and TRBJ1-5, with no clear D. The CDR3 covers 12 residues. Trimming stripped 0 bases from V and 4 bases from J, with 4 bases between. Germline loops: CDR1 DFQATT, CDR2 SNEGSKA (reference sequence). The CDR3 here is CSARDGNQPQHF. CDR3 bases: TGCAGTGCTAGAGATGGGAATCAGCCCCAGCATTTT.

This clonotype was found once. The chain combines TRBV2 with TRBJ2-7; weak D call: TRBD2 (5 bases). The CDR3 sequence is 14 residues long. V shed 4 bases and J shed 2 bases, with 12 bases lying between them. The germline gives CDR1 SNHLY, CDR2 FYNNEI. CDR3 loop: CASSGERITYEQYF. The CDR3 nucleotides read TGTGCCAGCAGTGGAGAGCGGATTACCTACGAGCAGTACTTC.

This clonotype was seen at least ten times. The chain joins TRBV19 to TRBJ1-2; D perhaps matches TRBD1 (6 bases). V gave up 5 bases and J gave up 7 bases, with 14 bases separating them. The CDR3 covers 13 residues. Germline V gene lookup returns CDR1 LNHDA and CDR2 SQIVND (reference sequence). In nucleotides, the CDR3 is TGTGCCAGTAGTCCTGGACAGTCGGGTGGCTACACCTTC. Translated: CASSPGQSGGYTF. The whole variable domain, remainder taken from reference TRBV19 and TRBJ1-2, is DGGITQSPKYLFRKEGQNVTLSCEQNLNHDAMYWYRQDPGQGLRLIYYSQIVNDFQKGDIAEGYSVSREKKESFPLTVTSAQKNPTAFYLCASSPGQSGGYTFGSGTRLTVV.

The rearrangement links TRBV7-9 to TRBJ1-1; no reliable D call. The germline V gene has CDR1 SEHNR and CDR2 FQNEAQ (reference sequence). Deletions cut 7 bases from V and 4 bases from J, with 19 bases between. The CDR3 runs to 15 residues. CDR3 nucleotides: TGTGCCAGCACCTGGGGTGGCCTGGGTGGCACTGAAGCTTTCTTT. It codes for CASTWGGLGGTEAFF.

The chain carries TRBV7-3 and TRBJ2-2, with D possibly matching TRBD1 (6 bases). This CDR3 is 15 amino acids long. Germline CDR1 and CDR2: SGHTA and FQGTGA. V was clipped by 6 bases and J by 0 bases, with 11 bases between them. CDR3 region: CASRIGTTNTGELFF. The CDR3 DNA reads TGTGCCAGCAGGATCGGGACAACGAACACCGGGGAGCTGTTTTTT.

This clonotype appeared a few times. The V and J genes are TRBV7-9 and TRBJ2-1; D gene ambiguous. The CDR3 consists of 10 residues. The germline V gene encodes CDR1 SEHNR and CDR2 FQNEAQ (reference sequence). Trimming removed 10 bases at V and 8 bases at J, with 9 bases between. The CDR3 region is CAIETDEQFF. CDR3 in DNA: TGTGCCATCGAAACAGATGAGCAGTTCTTC.

To note about this clonotype: This may come from a read error, since a much larger clone is one base off. CDR3 in DNA: TGTGCCAGCAGTTTAAGCGGGGCCGCCCAAGAGACCCCGTACTTC. It is translated as CASSLSGAAQETPYF. This chain connects TRBV28 to TRBJ2-5; 7 positions agree with TRBD2. Germline CDR1 and CDR2: MDHEN and SYDVKM. The CDR3 has 15 amino acids.

In its sample, this clonotype was seen many times. V usage is TRBV28 and J usage is TRBJ1-1; the D gene is possibly TRBD1 (6 bases). V was trimmed by 4 bases and J by 0 bases, leaving 9 bases between them. Germline V gene lookup returns CDR1 MDHEN and CDR2 SYDVKM. This CDR3 contains 14 residues. The CDR3 bases are TGTGCCAGCAGTTGGACAGCAATGAACACTGAAGCTTTCTTT. This encodes CASSWTAMNTEAFF.

V usage is TRBV6-6 and J usage is TRBJ2-2; 8 bases align to TRBD1. J was trimmed by 5 bases and V by 4 bases; bases with no gene match: 9. There are 16 residues in the CDR3. Per germline, CDR1 MNHNY and CDR2 SVGAGI (reference sequence). The CDR3 sequence: CASSFSDRGGTGELFF. CDR3 coding DNA: TGTGCCAGCAGTTTTTCCGACAGGGGAGGAACCGGGGAGCTGTTTTTT.

This clonotype was detected ten times or more. The chain uses TRBV7-2 and TRBJ1-1, with D possibly TRBD1 on 5 matching bases. V was clipped by 6 bases and J by 5 bases, with 16 bases between them. Germline CDR1 SGHTA, CDR2 FQGNSA. The CDR3 has 14 residues. CDR3 bases: TGTGCCAGCAGTTACGGACAATTCATAACTGAAGCTTTCTTT. It codes for CASSYGQFITEAFF.

This chain connects TRBV20-1 to TRBJ1-5, with 7 nucleotides matching TRBD1. Germline V CDR1 and CDR2: DFQATT, SNEGSKA (reference sequence). The CDR3 contains 16 residues. V lost 6 bases and J lost 4; bases outside the gene matches: 15. CDR3 loop: CSANGKGAGQNQPQHF. Here the CDR3 DNA reads TGCAGTGCCAACGGTAAAGGGGCGGGACAGAATCAGCCCCAGCATTTT.

This clonotype has a handful of counts. The V gene is TRBV4-1, the J gene TRBJ2-1; 7 bases fit TRBD1. Trimming removed 1 base from V and 6 bases from J; junction bases left unmatched: 6. The CDR3 sequence is 15 residues long. Germline CDR1 and CDR2: MGHRA and YSYEKL. CDR3 sequence reads: CASSQVPGGSNEQFF. The CDR3 DNA follows: TGCGCCAGCAGCCAAGTGCCAGGGGGAAGCAATGAGCAGTTCTTC.

For this clonotype: The conserved closing phenylalanine or tryptophan is absent in this CDR3, likely reflecting a read error. The CDR3 protein is CASSDRPIHRETQYL. CDR3 DNA: TGTGCCAGCAGTGATCGGCCCATACACAGGGAGACCCAGTACTTA. V is TRBV6-1 and J is TRBJ2-5; D possibly corresponds to TRBD1 (5 bases). Germline CDR1 is MNHNS and CDR2 is SASEGT. CDR3 size: 15 residues. With 3 bases removed from V and 5 bases from J, the gap between germline ends came to 16 bases.

The gene calls are TRBV28 and TRBJ2-1; a possible D gene is TRBD2 (6 bases). Germline CDR1 reads MDHEN; CDR2 reads SYDVKM. Between the trimmed V and J ends, which lost 1 base and 7 bases, there was a span of 8 bases. The CDR3 is 13 amino acids. CDR3 in DNA: TGTGCCAGCAGTTTATCGGGGGTTAATGAGCAGTTCTTC. Amino acids: CASSLSGVNEQFF.

This chain connects TRBV4-1 to TRBJ2-5; D is perhaps TRBD2 (6 bases). The V gene lost 1 base and the J gene lost 3 bases, with 12 bases spanning the gap. The CDR3 is 15 amino acids. From germline, CDR1 is MGHRA and CDR2 YSYEKL. The CDR3 loop is CASSQVEGSEETQYF. As DNA, the CDR3 is TGCGCCAGCAGCCAAGTGGAGGGTTCGGAAGAGACCCAGTACTTC.

V and J are TRBV12-3 or TRBV12-4 and TRBJ2-3; TRBD2 matches at 8 bases. This CDR3 is built from 15 residues. Losses at the gene ends were 2 bases for V and 4 bases for J; bases not matched to a gene: 5. DNA of the CDR3: TGTGCCAGCAGTTTACGGGGGGGCTCCCCAGATACGCAGTATTTT. It encodes CASSLRGGSPDTQYF.

This chain joins TRBV9 and TRBJ2-2; TRBD2 agrees at 9 bases. V was clipped by 0 bases and J by 3 bases; unmatched bases: 6. Germline loops: CDR1 SGDLS, CDR2 YYNGEE. The CDR3 totals 17 residues. The CDR3 coding sequence is TGTGCCAGCAGCGTAGACACGCGGGGGGGCGACACCGGGGAGCTGTTTTTT. Its translation is CASSVDTRGGDTGELFF.

This clonotype showed up many times. The chain couples TRBV4-1 to TRBJ1-1; no definite D call. Trimming took 0 bases from V and 6 from J, leaving 8 bases between them. The CDR3 consists of 13 residues. Germline V gene sequence: CDR1 MGHRA, CDR2 YSYEKL. CDR3 amino acids: CASSQDLGSEAFF. The CDR3 nucleotides read TGCGCCAGCAGCCAAGATTTGGGGTCTGAAGCTTTCTTT.